These 21 T cell receptor beta chains originate from one sample sequenced in a study of control samples from healthy donors and cancer patients. This table comes from immunoSEQ multiplex PCR, and its TCRdb copy is limited to in-frame clones, with some not included. In the table there are 21,000 or so clones, roughly 85% of which are singletons. The sequenced sample consisted of PBMCs. Every receptor here comes from a man aged 55 to 70 with head and neck cancer.

This clone showed up just a few times. The chain links TRBV30 to TRBJ2-1; possibly TRBD2 for D (6 bases). The CDR3 length is 13 residues. Trimming left V 2 bases short and J 9 bases short, with 14 bases between. The germline V gene has CDR1 GTSNPN and CDR2 SVGIG (reference sequence). The CDR3: CAWSLSSAGEQFF. CDR3 sequence (DNA): TGTGCCTGGAGTTTATCTAGCGCTGGTGAGCAGTTCTTC.

J is TRBJ2-2 and V is TRBV5-8; 8 bases match TRBD1. The V segment lost 0 bases and the J segment 3 bases; nucleotides outside the gene matches: 4. The germline V gene encodes CDR1 SGHTS and CDR2 YDEGEE. The CDR3 extends over 16 amino acids. CDR3 residues: CASSLGQGADTGELFF. For the CDR3, the DNA is TGTGCCAGCAGCTTGGGGCAGGGGGCGGACACCGGGGAGCTGTTTTTT.

This chain uses TRBV2 with TRBJ2-1; 12 positions agree with TRBD2. The germline V gene has CDR1 SNHLY and CDR2 FYNNEI. CDR3 length: 14 residues. After removal of 7 bases from V and 8 bases from J, the junction contained 6 bases not matched to a gene. The CDR3 region has the DNA TGTGCCAGCAACACAAGACTAGCGGGAGATGAGCAGTTCTTC. Amino acids: CASNTRLAGDEQFF.

The CDR3 sequence: CASSSTDRASGRKGELFF. CDR3 coding DNA: TGCGCCAGCTCCTCTACGGATCGGGCTAGCGGGAGAAAAGGGGAGCTGTTTTTT. V and J are TRBV4-1 and TRBJ2-2; 10 bases agree with TRBD2. Germline-derived CDR1 and CDR2 are MGHRA and YSYEKL. The J segment lost 8 bases and the V segment lost 8 bases, leaving 20 bases of the junction unmatched. This CDR3 has 18 amino acids.

V gene TRBV27 combines with J gene TRBJ2-1; the D is unclear. Per germline, CDR1 MNHEY and CDR2 SMNVEV (reference sequence). With 2 bases removed from V and 2 bases from J, the gap between germline ends came to 10 bases. This CDR3 is 15 amino acids long. As DNA, the CDR3 is TGTGCCAGCAGTTTAACCTCTTTCCCCTACAATGAGCAGTTCTTC. Translated, it gives CASSLTSFPYNEQFF.

This chain joins TRBV18 and TRBJ1-2; 7 bases map to TRBD1. This CDR3 has 18 amino acids. Germline CDR1 reads KGHSH; CDR2 reads LQKENI. Trimming removed 1 base from V and 0 bases from J; junction bases left unmatched: 11. CDR3: CASSPRTGFLLSNYGYTF. The CDR3, as DNA: TGTGCCAGCTCACCACGGACAGGCTTTCTTCTTTCTAACTATGGCTACACCTTC.

The gene calls are TRBV4-1 and TRBJ2-2, with 9 bases fitting TRBD2. The CDR3 has 19 amino acids. Germline V gene lookup returns CDR1 MGHRA and CDR2 YSYEKL. With V trimmed by 0 bases and J by 5 bases, 13 bases remained unmatched. CDR3 loop: CASSQDYRKREDVTGELFF. Written as DNA, the CDR3 is TGCGCCAGCAGCCAAGATTATCGAAAGCGGGAGGATGTTACCGGGGAGCTGTTTTTT.

This sequence joins TRBV5-4 and TRBJ1-3, with D unresolved. This CDR3 is 14 amino acids long. Germline V gene sequence: CDR1 SGHNT, CDR2 YYREEE (reference sequence). V was shortened by 9 bases and J by 0 bases, with 13 bases between the two germline ends. CDR3 DNA sequence: TGTGCCACCCGCAGGCAGAACTCTGGAAACACCATATATTTT. Translation gives CATRRQNSGNTIYF.

The chain is built from TRBV2 and TRBJ1-1; 9 bases agree with TRBD1. The V gene end was trimmed by 2 bases and the J gene end by 1 base; junction bases not matched to a gene: 2. The CDR3 length is 15 residues. CDR1 SNHLY and CDR2 FYNNEI come from the germline V gene. The CDR3 nucleotides read TGTGCCAGCAGTGAAAGGGACAGGGAGAACACTGAAGCTTTCTTT. Its translation is CASSERDRENTEAFF.

The V gene is TRBV14, the J gene TRBJ2-5, with D perhaps TRBD2 (5 bases). The CDR3 has 15 residues. The germline V gene has CDR1 SGHDN and CDR2 FVKESK. V was clipped by 4 bases and J by 5 bases, with 17 bases between them. This CDR3 is CASSLRTVPGETQYF. The CDR3, as DNA: TGTGCCAGCAGCCTTAGGACTGTTCCGGGGGAGACCCAGTACTTC.

For the CDR3, the DNA is TGTGCCACCAGCCAAGGACTAGGGAGGGTAAATGAGCAGTTCTTC. It encodes CATSQGLGRVNEQFF. The genes are TRBV24-1 and TRBJ2-1, with 7 bases that match TRBD2. The germline V gene encodes CDR1 KGHDR and CDR2 SFDVKD. This CDR3 has 15 amino acids. J gave up 7 bases and V 7 bases, and 12 bases lay outside the gene matches.

The chain employs TRBV5-4 and TRBJ2-1; 9 bases are a match to TRBD2. Germline trimming cut 4 bases from V and 8 bases from J; bases unmatched to any gene: 7. This CDR3 contains 14 residues. Germline-derived CDR1 and CDR2 are SGHNT and YYREEE (reference sequence). As DNA, the CDR3 is TGTGCCAGCAGCGCGGGACTAGCAAAATATGAGCAGTTCTTC. Its protein is CASSAGLAKYEQFF.

The CDR3 region has the DNA TGTGCCAGCAGCAACCCAGGGGCCTCTAATGAAAAACTGTTTTTT. Translated: CASSNPGASNEKLFF. J is TRBJ1-4 and V is TRBV7-9; possible D gene TRBD1, 6 bases. This CDR3 has 15 amino acids. The V end lost 5 bases, the J end lost 3 bases, and 13 bases lay between the germline ends. The germline gives CDR1 SEHNR, CDR2 FQNEAQ (reference sequence).

The rearrangement uses TRBV30 and TRBJ2-1; D is possibly TRBD2 (6 bases). Trimming took off 6 bases at V and 7 bases at J, with 13 bases between the two ends. There are 12 residues in the CDR3. Germline lookup yields CDR1 GTSNPN and CDR2 SVGIG (reference sequence). CDR3 protein: CACSRGGNEQFF. In nucleotides, the CDR3 is TGTGCCTGCTCCCGTGGAGGGAATGAGCAGTTCTTC.

The V call is TRBV12-3 or TRBV12-4, the J call TRBJ1-5; D is ambiguous. The V gene lost 0 bases and the J gene lost 7 bases, with 4 bases spanning the gap. This CDR3 has 12 residues. CDR3 protein: CASSLADQPQHF. In nucleotides, the CDR3 is TGTGCCAGCAGTTTAGCGGACCAGCCCCAGCATTTT.

This clone was counted a single time. The rearrangement links TRBV7-9 to TRBJ2-1, with TRBD2 identical over 10 bases. With V trimmed by 7 bases and J by 6 bases, 9 bases remained unmatched. CDR1 SEHNR and CDR2 FQNEAQ come from the germline V gene (reference sequence). The CDR3 has 15 amino acids. The CDR3 bases are TGTGCCAGCACCATGGGACTAGCGTCCCTCAATGAGCAGTTCTTC. Amino acid sequence: CASTMGLASLNEQFF.

The chain links TRBV5-1 to TRBJ1-2; D remains ambiguous. Germline V lookup: CDR1 SGHRS, CDR2 YFSETQ. V lost 0 bases and J 0 bases, leaving 9 bases between the germline ends. This CDR3 contains 15 residues. In nucleotides, the CDR3 is TGCGCCAGCAGCTTGGTCGGCGGGTCTAACTATGGCTACACCTTC. It specifies CASSLVGGSNYGYTF.

V and J are TRBV4-1 and TRBJ1-2; D is unclear. The CDR3 sequence is 12 residues long. V shed 0 bases and J shed 4 bases, with 3 bases lying between them. Looked up from germline, CDR1 is MGHRA and CDR2 is YSYEKL. The CDR3 DNA reads as TGCGCCAGCAGCCAAGATACCTATGGCTACACCTTC. Translating it yields CASSQDTYGYTF.

The chain links TRBV9 to TRBJ1-4; D is unresolved. V was cut by 0 bases and J by 2 bases, with 8 bases left in between. This CDR3 has 15 residues. Germline V gene data show CDR1 as SGDLS and CDR2 as YYNGEE. CDR3 in amino acids: CASSVGGLTNEKLFF. The CDR3 region has the DNA TGTGCCAGCAGCGTAGGGGGTCTTACTAATGAAAAACTGTTTTTT. Variable domain in full (rest from reference TRBV9 and TRBJ1-4): DSGVTQTPKHLITATGQRVTLRCSPRSGDLSVYWYQQSLDQGLQFLIQYYNGEERAKGNILERFSAQQFPDLHSELNLSSLELGDSALYFCASSVGGLTNEKLFFGSGTQLSVL.

The chain links TRBV7-9 to TRBJ2-2; TRBD2 might be the D (7 bases). V was trimmed by 2 bases and J by 6 bases, leaving 16 bases between them. CDR1 is SEHNR, CDR2 FQNEAQ, per germline (reference sequence). CDR3 length: 16 residues. Here the CDR3 DNA reads TGTGCCAGCAGCTTACAACGGGGGGCAGGCGCCGGGGAGCTGTTTTTT. This encodes CASSLQRGAGAGELFF.

Regarding this clone: This sample includes further DNA sequences coding for the same CDR3. The gene calls are TRBV7-8 and TRBJ2-7; the match to TRBD2 covers 11 bases. The ends lost 2 bases at V and 4 bases at J; junction bases unmatched: 4. Germline CDR1 SGHVS, CDR2 FQNEAQ. This CDR3 comprises 15 residues. CDR3 protein: CASSLRSGRGYEQYF. The CDR3 DNA follows: TGTGCCAGCAGCTTACGTAGCGGGAGGGGGTACGAGCAGTACTTC.